This is a list of T cell receptor beta chains from one sample in a study of blood T cell repertoires in COVID-19. Here immunoSEQ multiplex PCR was the method, and the copy in TCRdb shows in-frame clones only, minus some. The table records around 500,000 clones, around 85% of them present only once. The sequenced sample consisted of peripheral blood. The source is a human donor in a cohort sampled during active COVID-19. CDR3s include the opening cysteine and the closing phenylalanine or tryptophan. Each record gives: J gene, clone size, CDR3 length, V gene, D gene, CDR3 DNA, CDR3 protein. A D gene is named only where the DNA matches it firmly. A row's size may be missing; if present it is once, few, many or a size class.

J: TRBJ1-1
size: once
length: 13
V: TRBV6-4
D: TRBD1
DNA: TGTGCCAGCAGTCGTACAGGGGGGACTGAAGCTTTCTTT
CDR3: CASSRTGGTEAFF

J: TRBJ2-7
size: few
length: 15
V: TRBV4-2
D: TRBD2
DNA: TGTGCCAGCAGCCAAGAAAGCACTAGCGGCTACGAGCAGTACTTC
CDR3: CASSQESTSGYEQYF

J: TRBJ1-4
size: .
length: 15
V: TRBV7-2
D: .
DNA: TGTGCCAGCAGCCCAGGGGAACAGATCAATGAAAAACTGTTTTTT
CDR3: CASSPGEQINEKLFF

J: TRBJ2-7
size: once
length: 13
V: TRBV19
D: .
DNA: TGTGCCAGTAAAGACCGGAGCTCCTACGAGCAGTACTTC
CDR3: CASKDRSSYEQYF

J: TRBJ2-2
size: .
length: 15
V: TRBV19
D: .
DNA: TGTGCCAGTTTCCGGGGGACGGGATACCTCGGGGAGCTGTTTTTT
CDR3: CASFRGTGYLGELFF

J: TRBJ2-5
size: .
length: 14
V: TRBV11-2
D: .
DNA: TGTGCCAGCAGCTTGGGGAGCGGCCAAGAGACCCAGTACTTC
CDR3: CASSLGSGQETQYF

J: TRBJ2-2
size: once
length: 15
V: TRBV9
D: .
DNA: TGTGCCAGCAGCGTAGAACCTAGCAACACCGGGGAGCTGTTTTTT
CDR3: CASSVEPSNTGELFF

J: TRBJ2-3
size: .
length: 16
V: TRBV2
D: TRBD2
DNA: TGTGCCAGCAGGCGGACTAGCGGGAGAGGCACAGATACGCAGTATTTT
CDR3: CASRRTSGRGTDTQYF

J: TRBJ1-2
size: many
length: 14
V: TRBV5-1
D: TRBD1
DNA: TGCGCCAGCAGCCTATGGACAGGGGGCAATGGCTACACCTTC
CDR3: CASSLWTGGNGYTF

J: TRBJ2-1
size: many
length: 16
V: TRBV3-1/TRBV3-2
D: .
DNA: TGTGCCAGCAGCCAAGGTCCAGGCAGCTCCTACAATGAGCAGTTCTTC
CDR3: CASSQGPGSSYNEQFF

J: TRBJ2-1
size: few
length: 16
V: TRBV15
D: TRBD2
DNA: TGTGCCACCAGCAGAGACCTAGCGGGAGTTGGGAATGAGCAGTTCTTC
CDR3: CATSRDLAGVGNEQFF

J: TRBJ2-3
size: once
length: 18
V: TRBV4-2
D: TRBD1
DNA: TGTGCCAGCAGCCAAGAAATGTCGACAGGGGCCAGACCAGATACGCAGTATTTT
CDR3: CASSQEMSTGARPDTQYF

J: TRBJ2-2
size: .
length: 16
V: TRBV5-6
D: TRBD1
DNA: TGTGCCAGCAGCTTGGCCGGGACAGGGCACACCGGGGAGCTGTTTTTT
CDR3: CASSLAGTGHTGELFF

J: TRBJ2-7
size: .
length: 15
V: TRBV6-4
D: TRBD1
DNA: TGTGCCAGCAGTGCAGAACCGGGACAGTTCTACGAGCAGTACTTC
CDR3: CASSAEPGQFYEQYF

J: TRBJ1-3
size: once
length: 14
V: TRBV28
D: .
DNA: TGTGCCAGCAGTAAAACAGACCTGGGAAACACCATATATTTT
CDR3: CASSKTDLGNTIYF

J: TRBJ1-1
size: .
length: 15
V: TRBV7-9
D: .
DNA: TGTGCCAGCAGCTCCACGACAGATATGAACACTGAAGCTTTCTTT
CDR3: CASSSTTDMNTEAFF

J: TRBJ2-1
size: once
length: 17
V: TRBV18
D: TRBD2
DNA: TGTGCCAGCTCACGTGTCTTTTCTAGCGGGAGTAGCAATGAGCAGTTCTTC
CDR3: CASSRVFSSGSSNEQFF

J: TRBJ1-1
size: once
length: 12
V: TRBV19
D: .
DNA: TGTGCCAGTAGTTTCCGGGGCACTGAAGCTTTCTTT
CDR3: CASSFRGTEAFF

J: TRBJ1-2
size: .
length: 14
V: TRBV4-3
D: .
DNA: TGCGCCAGCAGCCATCCCGGACAGATCTATGGCTACACCTTC
CDR3: CASSHPGQIYGYTF

J: TRBJ2-2
size: .
length: 15
V: TRBV4-3
D: .
DNA: TGCGCCAGCAGCCAAGAAGTCGCGGGAACCGGGGAGCTGTTTTTT
CDR3: CASSQEVAGTGELFF

J: TRBJ1-1
size: .
length: 15
V: TRBV5-1
D: .
DNA: TGCGCCAGCAGCTTGGCCTTGACTGTGAACACTGAAGCTTTCTTT
CDR3: CASSLALTVNTEAFF

J: TRBJ2-1
size: .
length: 11
V: TRBV6-6
D: .
DNA: TGTGCCAGCAGTTACGAGAATGAGCAGTTCTTC
CDR3: CASSYENEQFF

J: TRBJ2-5
size: .
length: 15
V: TRBV13
D: .
DNA: TGTGCCAGCAGCTTAGGCCGGCGGGACAGAGAGACCCAGTACTTC
CDR3: CASSLGRRDRETQYF

J: TRBJ2-5
size: .
length: 15
V: TRBV27
D: TRBD2
DNA: TGTGCCAGCAGTTTAACCAGCGGGAGATGGGAGACCCAGTACTTC
CDR3: CASSLTSGRWETQYF

J: TRBJ1-1
size: .
length: 13
V: TRBV12-3/TRBV12-4
D: TRBD1
DNA: TGTGCCAGCAGTCAGGGGCAGGGGGCGGCAGCTTTCTTT
CDR3: CASSQGQGAAAFF

J: TRBJ1-2
size: .
length: 13
V: TRBV25-1
D: .
DNA: TGTGCCAGCAGTGCCCCGGAGGGTTATGGCTACACCTTC
CDR3: CASSAPEGYGYTF

J: TRBJ1-5
size: .
length: 13
V: TRBV19
D: .
DNA: TGTGCCAGTAGTACTCAGGGGAATCAGCCCCAGCATTTT
CDR3: CASSTQGNQPQHF

J: TRBJ2-5
size: once
length: 14
V: TRBV25-1
D: .
DNA: TGTGCCAGCAGTGAACCTGGACTCCAAGAGACCCAGTACTTC
CDR3: CASSEPGLQETQYF

J: TRBJ2-3
size: .
length: 13
V: TRBV6-4
D: .
DNA: TGTGCCAGCAGTGACTGGGGGGCAGATACGCAGTATTTT
CDR3: CASSDWGADTQYF

J: TRBJ2-1
size: .
length: 15
V: TRBV5-1
D: TRBD2
DNA: TGCGCCAGCAGCTTGGCCTCTAGCGGGTACAATGAGCAGTTCTTC
CDR3: CASSLASSGYNEQFF

J: TRBJ2-1
size: .
length: 15
V: TRBV7-9
D: TRBD2
DNA: TGTGCCAGCAGCTTAGCGCTTGGGACTAGCGGAGAGCAGTTCTTC
CDR3: CASSLALGTSGEQFF

J: TRBJ2-5
size: .
length: 13
V: TRBV25-1
D: .
DNA: TGTGCCAGCAGTGAGTGGCCGGGAGAGACCCAGTACTTC
CDR3: CASSEWPGETQYF

J: TRBJ2-1
size: once
length: 15
V: TRBV5-6
D: TRBD1
DNA: TGTGCCAGCAGCACCACCGGGACAGGGGGCCATGAGCAGTTCTTC
CDR3: CASSTTGTGGHEQFF

J: TRBJ2-3
size: .
length: 16
V: TRBV9
D: TRBD2
DNA: TGTGCCAGCAGCCGTATGACTAGCGGGAACACAGATACGCAGTATTTT
CDR3: CASSRMTSGNTDTQYF

J: TRBJ1-1
size: .
length: 15
V: TRBV9
D: TRBD1
DNA: TGTGCCAGCAGCAGCCCTGCAGCCGGGCAGGGGGTTGCTTTCTTT
CDR3: CASSSPAAGQGVAFF

J: TRBJ2-2
size: .
length: 15
V: TRBV30
D: TRBD1
DNA: TGTGCCTGGAGTACACGGACAGGGTTCACCGGGGAGCTGTTTTTT
CDR3: CAWSTRTGFTGELFF

J: TRBJ1-6
size: few
length: 15
V: TRBV30
D: .
DNA: TGTGCCTGGACATTGGACAGTGCCTATAATTCACCCCTCCACTTT
CDR3: CAWTLDSAYNSPLHF

J: TRBJ2-5
size: once
length: 11
V: TRBV20-1
D: .
DNA: TGCAGTGCCCCCCTCCAAGAGACCCAGTACTTC
CDR3: CSAPLQETQYF

J: TRBJ2-7
size: .
length: 15
V: TRBV19
D: .
DNA: TGTGCCAGTAGTGCCGGCGCTAGCTCCACCTACGAGCAGTACTTC
CDR3: CASSAGASSTYEQYF

J: TRBJ2-3
size: .
length: 15
V: TRBV6-2/TRBV6-3
D: TRBD2
DNA: TGTGCCAGCAGTTACGGTAGCGGGAGTGCAGATACGCAGTATTTT
CDR3: CASSYGSGSADTQYF

J: TRBJ2-7
size: .
length: 16
V: TRBV2
D: .
DNA: TGTGCCAGCAGTGAAGGGGGCAGCATTAGCTCCTACGAGCAGTACTTC
CDR3: CASSEGGSISSYEQYF

J: TRBJ2-7
size: .
length: 12
V: TRBV30
D: .
DNA: TGTGCCTGGAGCAGAATCCGCCACGAGCAGTACTTC
CDR3: CAWSRIRHEQYF

J: TRBJ2-3
size: .
length: 15
V: TRBV4-2
D: .
DNA: TGTGCCAGCAGCCCCCGGCAGGCACCCACAGATACGCAGTATTTT
CDR3: CASSPRQAPTDTQYF

J: TRBJ1-2
size: .
length: 14
V: TRBV11-2
D: .
DNA: TGTGCCAGCAGCTTAGACCGGAGCCAGTACAGCTACACCTTC
CDR3: CASSLDRSQYSYTF

J: TRBJ2-7
size: .
length: 19
V: TRBV5-1
D: TRBD1
DNA: TGCGCCAGCAGCTTCGAAAGGGGAACGAAGCAGGGGGTCTCCTACGAGCAGTACTTC
CDR3: CASSFERGTKQGVSYEQYF

J: TRBJ2-1
size: .
length: 14
V: TRBV6-5
D: TRBD2
DNA: TGTGCCTCCCCGGCCACTAGCGGGATACGTGAGCAGTTCTTC
CDR3: CASPATSGIREQFF